This T cell receptor beta chain derives from a study of T cell responses to AZD1222 COVID-19 vaccine. Whole-study findings and limits: A rise in Spike-specific TCR breadth and depth followed two AZD1222 doses.

Sequenced by immunoSEQ multiplex PCR; TCRdb stores in-frame clones only, minus some. The sample includes under 200,000 clones, roughly nine tenths of them seen just once. The germline gives CDR1 MNHEY, CDR2 SVGEGT. This CDR3 spans 14 amino acids. The ends were cut back, 2 bases at V and 0 bases at J, with 7 bases in the middle. With regard to this clone: What it binds is not known.

The source is an adult who received the MenACWY meningococcal vaccine as a control. This chain connects TRBV6-2 or TRBV6-3 to TRBJ1-1; D is uncertain. Source: peripheral blood, taken 28 days after the second dose of the MenACWY control vaccine. The CDR3 DNA is TGTGCCAGCAGTTACGACGGGGTGAACACTGAAGCTTTCTTT. It yields the protein CASSYDGVNTEAFF.